The T cell receptor beta chain under discussion was sequenced for a study of a mutant IDH1 vaccine in newly diagnosed glioma. Here immunoSEQ multiplex PCR was the method, and the copy in TCRdb shows in-frame clones only, minus some. Among about 56,000 clones listed, over 70% were seen once. V lost 4 bases and J lost 2, with 13 bases in between. Germline V gene data show CDR1 as SGDLS and CDR2 as YYNGEE. The CDR3 loop spans 14 amino acids. For this clone: The target antigen is unknown.

Time point denoted: week 23, last vaccination. Vaccination used 300 ug of mutant IDH1 20-mer peptide per dose, with topical imiquimod. Source: PBMCs, taken from a glioma patient whose treatment included an IDH1 peptide vaccine. V gene TRBV9 combines with J gene TRBJ2-7, with no clear D. This TCR was recovered from a man aged 35-49 years with glioma. The CDR3 sequence is CASSQTTSTYEQYF. DNA for the CDR3: TGTGCCAGCAGCCAAACGACGTCCACCTACGAGCAGTACTTC. The full variable domain, in which reference TRBV9 and TRBJ2-7 provide the parts outside the CDR3, is DSGVTQTPKHLITATGQRVTLRCSPRSGDLSVYWYQQSLDQGLQFLIQYYNGEERAKGNILERFSAQQFPDLHSELNLSSLELGDSALYFCASSQTTSTYEQYFGPGTRLTVT.